This TCR beta chain was captured in a study of CD8+ T cells in alopecia areata. Study-level information: Each of the treated patients was given oral tofacitinib, 5 to 10 mg twice daily, for moderate-to-severe alopecia areata.

The V gene lost 1 base and the J gene lost 9 bases, with 7 bases spanning the gap. Germline V gene data show CDR1 as LGHNT and CDR2 as FRNRAP. This CDR3 contains 13 residues. A note on this clone: Its antigen is unidentified.

Points from the study as a whole: Elevated clonality characterized lesional scalp relative to normal scalp, particularly in alopecia totalis/universalis.

As the sequencing template, cDNA was produced by extracting RNA and reverse transcribing it. This table comes from immunoSEQ multiplex PCR, and its TCRdb copy is limited to in-frame clones, with some not included. The data show some 150,000 clones, 45% to 55% seen once. This specimen consisted of CD8+ T cells sorted from blood, obtained at week 0. The origin of this receptor is a human donor with alopecia areata. This chain joins TRBV12-5 and TRBJ1-6; D gene unclear. The CDR3 is CASGLERASPLHF. The CDR3 region has the DNA TGTGCTAGTGGTTTGGAAAGAGCTTCACCCCTCCACTTT. The full variable domain, completed using reference TRBV12-5 and TRBJ1-6, is DARVTQTPRHKVTEMGQEVTMRCQPILGHNTVFWYRQTMMQGLELLAYFRNRAPLDDSGMPKDRFSAEMPDATLATLKIQPSEPRDSAVYFCASGLERASPLHFGNGTRLTVT.